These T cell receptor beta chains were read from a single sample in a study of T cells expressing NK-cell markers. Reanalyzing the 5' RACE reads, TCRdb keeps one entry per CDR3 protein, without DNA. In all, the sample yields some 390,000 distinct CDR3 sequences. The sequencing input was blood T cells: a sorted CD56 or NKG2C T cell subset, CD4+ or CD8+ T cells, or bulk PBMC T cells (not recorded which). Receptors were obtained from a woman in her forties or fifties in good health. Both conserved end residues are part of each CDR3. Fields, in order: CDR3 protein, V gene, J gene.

cdr3_aa: CASSQEGGLAFEQYF
v_call: TRBV4-1
j_call: TRBJ2-7

cdr3_aa: CASSPNGLAGVDEQFF
v_call: TRBV5-1
j_call: TRBJ2-1

cdr3_aa: CASGTPWMEGYEQYF
v_call: TRBV12-5
j_call: TRBJ2-7

cdr3_aa: CASRGGLAGGGEQFF
v_call: TRBV6-5
j_call: TRBJ2-1

cdr3_aa: CASSAGLATSTDTQYF
v_call: TRBV9
j_call: TRBJ2-3

cdr3_aa: CSAGLWGAGYYEQYF
v_call: TRBV20-1
j_call: TRBJ2-7

cdr3_aa: CAIRTGTSSDTQYF
v_call: TRBV10-3
j_call: TRBJ2-3

cdr3_aa: CSVEGSVVDTQYF
v_call: TRBV29-1
j_call: TRBJ2-3

cdr3_aa: CATSRDNGVEGEQFF
v_call: TRBV15
j_call: TRBJ2-1

cdr3_aa: CASSYFGGNEQFF
v_call: TRBV6-5
j_call: TRBJ2-1

cdr3_aa: CASSSMGQNYGYTF
v_call: TRBV5-1
j_call: TRBJ1-2

cdr3_aa: CASTEGRLIVNEQFF
v_call: TRBV12-3/TRBV12-4
j_call: TRBJ2-1

cdr3_aa: CASSLDGTGTQYF
v_call: TRBV7-2
j_call: TRBJ2-3

cdr3_aa: CASGSVAGALVNTGELFF
v_call: TRBV7-6
j_call: TRBJ2-2

cdr3_aa: CASSVATAVSYNEQFF
v_call: TRBV9
j_call: TRBJ2-1

cdr3_aa: CASSLWAGETEAFF
v_call: TRBV12-3/TRBV12-4
j_call: TRBJ1-1

cdr3_aa: CASSPTGGSDGANVLTF
v_call: TRBV6-2/TRBV6-3
j_call: TRBJ2-6

cdr3_aa: CATSRVKTKLSYNEQFF
v_call: TRBV15
j_call: TRBJ2-1

cdr3_aa: CASSPRTDRTDTQYF
v_call: TRBV5-1
j_call: TRBJ2-3

cdr3_aa: CASSFRGIPGLAGVYNEQFF
v_call: TRBV12-3/TRBV12-4
j_call: TRBJ2-1

cdr3_aa: CASSLNPGQGGFF
v_call: TRBV7-8
j_call: TRBJ1-1